These 12 T cell receptor beta chains were all obtained from the same sample, sequenced in a study of regulatory T cells in long-lasting Graves disease. Noted time point: newly diagnosed GD, antithyroid drugs for less than 3 months. With RNA extracted from PBMCs as input, the TCR library was made. Library construction for TCR beta used iRepertoire HTBI primers and Arm-PCR of CDR3 regions. TCRdb independently ran MiXCR on the multiplex PCR reads; one entry per CDR3 protein. Of roughly 510,000 distinct CDR3 sequences listed, roughly 16% are singletons. This sample was shared with a second study, whose subject was T cells in Graves' hyperthyroidism and ophthalmopathy.

The sequences come from peripheral blood mononuclear cells (PBMCs), collected at new diagnosis, from a patient treated with antithyroid drugs. These receptors were collected from a man younger than 35 with Graves disease.

The CDR3 DNA sequence: TGTGCCAGCAGTCCCGGGACATATTATCAGCCCCAGCATTTT. Protein product: CASSPGTYYQPQHF. The J gene is TRBJ1-5, the V gene TRBV6-2 or TRBV6-3, with a possible D match to TRBD1 (6 bases). The ends were cut back, 5 bases at V and 5 bases at J, with 13 bases in the middle. The CDR3 is 14 residues long. The germline gives CDR1 MNHEY, CDR2 SVGEGT.

This clonotype was counted a single time. V and J are TRBV5-4 and TRBJ2-1; 8 bases are shared with TRBD2. Germline V gene sequence: CDR1 SGHNT, CDR2 YYREEE (reference sequence). Trimming removed 0 bases from V and 9 bases from J; junction bases left unmatched: 11. This CDR3 comprises 16 residues. CDR3 DNA: TGTGCCAGCAGCTTGGCGAGGGGAGCGGGAGTTGGTGAGCAGTTCTTC. Amino acid sequence: CASSLARGAGVGEQFF.

Comments on this clonotype: The germline gene is not matched at one end of the junction; a read error may be the cause. V is TRBV5-1 and J is TRBJ2-1; D is possibly TRBD2 (7 bases). The length of the CDR3 is 15 residues. The V gene's germline CDR1 is SGHRS and CDR2 YFSETQ. The chain's CDR3 is CASGLEGGENNEQFF. CDR3 nucleotide sequence: TGCGCCAGCGGCTTGGAAGGGGGGGAAAACAATGAGCAGTTCTTC.

This clonotype was counted ten times or more. The rearrangement links TRBV5-1 to TRBJ1-1; 8 bases fit TRBD1. CDR1 is SGHRS, CDR2 YFSETQ, per germline. This CDR3 spans 14 amino acids. V lost 4 bases to trimming and J lost 5 bases; unmatched junction nucleotides: 7. Written as DNA, the CDR3 is TGCGCCAGCAGCCCGACAGGGGTAAGAACTGAAGCTTTCTTT. Encoded protein: CASSPTGVRTEAFF. The full variable domain, its missing parts supplied by reference TRBV5-1 and TRBJ1-1, is KAGVTQTPRYLIKTRGQQVTLSCSPISGHRSVSWYQQTPGQGLQFLFEYFSETQRNKGNFPGRFSGRQFSNSRSEMNVSTLELGDSALYLCASSPTGVRTEAFFGQGTRLTVV.

This chain connects TRBV7-9 to TRBJ2-7; D is possibly TRBD2 (5 bases). In germline, CDR1 is SEHNR, CDR2 FQNEAQ (reference sequence). V shed 5 bases and J shed 0 bases, with 14 bases lying between them. The CDR3 is 15 amino acids. CDR3 sequence: CASSPGVGSSYEQYF. The CDR3 DNA sequence: TGTGCCAGCAGCCCGGGTGTGGGGAGCTCCTACGAGCAGTACTTC.

This clonotype was detected many times. The chain recombines TRBV2 with TRBJ1-4; 7 positions match TRBD1. This CDR3 has 15 amino acids. Losses at the gene ends were 3 bases for V and 3 bases for J; bases not matched to a gene: 4. Looked up from germline, CDR1 is SNHLY and CDR2 is FYNNEI. CDR3 bases: TGTGCCAGCAGTGATGAGGGACAGCCTAATGAAAAACTGTTTTTT. Protein sequence: CASSDEGQPNEKLFF.

The gene calls are TRBV11-1 and TRBJ1-1, with a possible D match to TRBD1 (6 bases). Trimming removed 1 base at V and 1 base at J, with 10 bases between. From germline, CDR1 is SGHAT and CDR2 FQDESV (reference sequence). This CDR3 spans 15 amino acids. The CDR3 bases are TGTGCCAGCAGCTTAGGGCGGGGGCCGAACACTGAAGCTTTCTTT. Translating gives CASSLGRGPNTEAFF.

This clonotype was picked up a small number of times. The V and J genes are TRBV20-1 and TRBJ2-1; D uncertain. CDR3 length: 13 amino acids. Trimming stripped 1 base from V and 4 bases from J, with 8 bases between. CDR1 is DFQATT, CDR2 SNEGSKA, per germline (reference sequence). The CDR3 coding sequence is TGCAGTGCTAGAGTCCGCGGATACAATGAGCAGTTCTTC. Its protein product is CSARVRGYNEQFF.

The V gene is TRBV19, the J gene TRBJ1-5; no clear D gene. Germline CDR1 reads LNHDA; CDR2 reads SQIVND (reference sequence). The CDR3 is made up of 12 amino acids. V was cut by 3 bases and J by 6 bases, with 6 bases left in between. The CDR3 loop reads CASSISIQPQHF. In nucleotides, the CDR3 is TGTGCCAGTAGTATCTCCATTCAGCCCCAGCATTTT.

The sample holds many counts of this clonotype. This chain links TRBV18 with TRBJ2-7; D possibly corresponds to TRBD2 (6 bases). V was clipped by 5 bases and J by 2 bases, with 19 bases between them. Per the germline V gene, CDR1 is KGHSH and CDR2 is LQKENI. CDR3 length: 16 residues. The CDR3: CASSSAGSGPTYEQYF. The CDR3 region has the DNA TGTGCCAGCTCATCCGCCGGGAGCGGGCCCACCTACGAGCAGTACTTC.

This clonotype was seen repeatedly, ten times or more. V usage is TRBV30 and J usage is TRBJ2-2; D call uncertain. The germline CDR1 and CDR2 sequences are GTSNPN and SVGIG (reference sequence). V was cut by 4 bases and J by 5 bases, with 17 bases left in between. This CDR3 is built from 15 residues. CDR3 bases: TGTGCCTGGACCCACAGTCACTCCTTAACCGGGGAGCTGTTTTTT. Its translation is CAWTHSHSLTGELFF. Supplemented by reference TRBV30 and TRBJ2-2, the full variable domain reads SQTIHQWPATLVQPVGSPLSLECTVEGTSNPNLYWYRQAAGRGLQLLFYSVGIGQISSEVPQNLSASRPQDRQFILSSKKLLLSDSGFYLCAWTHSHSLTGELFFGEGSRLTVL.

The gene calls are TRBV7-8 and TRBJ2-1; 7 bases agree with TRBD2. Germline values: CDR1 SGHVS, CDR2 FQNEAQ. The CDR3 is 17 residues long. The V segment lost 1 base and the J segment 2 bases; nucleotides outside the gene matches: 8. For the CDR3, the DNA is TGTGCCAGCAGCTTAGATCGGGGCGGGAGAGCCTACAATGAGCAGTTCTTC. It yields the protein CASSLDRGGRAYNEQFF.